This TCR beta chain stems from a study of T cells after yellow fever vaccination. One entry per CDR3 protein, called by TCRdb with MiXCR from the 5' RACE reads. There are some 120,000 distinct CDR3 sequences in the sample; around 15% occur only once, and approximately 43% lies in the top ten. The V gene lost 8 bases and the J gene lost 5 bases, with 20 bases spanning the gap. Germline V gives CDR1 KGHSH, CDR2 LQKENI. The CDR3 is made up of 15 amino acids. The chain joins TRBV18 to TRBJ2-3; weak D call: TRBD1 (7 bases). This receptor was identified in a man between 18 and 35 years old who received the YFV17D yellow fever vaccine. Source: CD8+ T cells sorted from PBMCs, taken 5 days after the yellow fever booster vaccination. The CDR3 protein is CASTPSVGGRDTQYF. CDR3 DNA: TGTGCCAGCACTCCTAGCGTAGGGGGCAGAGATACGCAGTATTTT.